The entry that follows covers one TCR beta chain sequence. This clonotype was picked up many times. Its antigen target is currently unknown. The record has no base qualities; no much larger clone is one base away. This entry comes from a study of T cells in Graves' hyperthyroidism and ophthalmopathy (dated by TCRdb to about 2019). About the study as a whole: Peripheral blood samples were taken at initial diagnosis, before any treatment was given. TCR Vbeta CDR3 sequencing of roughly 140 peripheral blood samples (approximately 44 ophthalmopathy, 75 or so hyperthyroidism and approximately 17 progressor patients) is reported in the paper. An independent validation cohort of about 20 hyperthyroidism patients and 15 or so patients who later progressed to ophthalmopathy tested prospective prediction of ophthalmopathy. A discovery cohort of approximately 100 patients, about 43 with Graves' ophthalmopathy and approximately 60 with stable Graves' hyperthyroidism, was used to find distinguishing TCR V-J signatures. The study also compared thyroid tissue and blood T-cell repertoires from roughly 6 Graves' hyperthyroidism patients. The roughly 91 discovery patients were randomly split 7:3 into training and test sets. After blood sampling, hyperthyroidism patients were treated with methimazole at a starting dose of 30 mg daily, and ophthalmopathy patients were treated with high-dose intravenous methylprednisolone.

The TCR beta CDR3 regions were amplified from the RNA transcripts. A first-round RT-PCR of the TCR CDR3 used the HTBI primer set with the Qiagen OneStep RT-PCR kit. A second multiplex PCR round built the libraries, followed by size selection and purification. Paired-end sequencing of the libraries was performed with 100 bp reads on an Illumina HiSeq2000. On the study's bioinformatics: Raw data were processed with SOAPnuke, discarding reads with adapters, uncalled bases, mean Phred below 15, or no exact constant-primer or identifier match. High-quality paired reads were merged with COPE v1.2.5, and unique nucleotide sequences were defined as clonotypes. Clonotypes were aligned to IMGT TRBV, TRBD and TRBJ reference segments using MiTCR v1.1. Only V-J combinations with frequency above 0.0001, covering roughly 99% of repertoires, were analysed. The TCS score was defined as the ratio of F50 (clonal expansion) to E x V (chaos), calculated using BLOSUM62-based TCRdist between CDR3 peptides within each V-J. Welch's t-statistics and random forest reduced just over 500 V-J features to roughly 13, which were used in a naive Bayes classifier (R e1071). Using fastp at Q25 and MiXCR, TCRdb reprocessed the public reads and kept productive beta chains. Each record represents a unique CDR3 protein, reported with the most common genes and DNA among its rows. The V and J calls reflect TCRdb's pipeline rather than the authors' work. The sample data list 490,000 or so distinct CDR3 sequences, and approximately 23% of these were observed just once. The ten largest account for around 50% of the sample.

Including the terminal cysteine and phenylalanine, the CDR3 comprises 12 residues. Here the CDR3 DNA is all that survives: 36 bases in frame from base 1. CDR1 and CDR2, per the germline V gene (reference sequence), are DFQATT and SNEGSKA. V gives up 0 bases and J gives up 4 bases, and the segment between their germline ends measures 5 bases. Moderately to severely active disease, a Clinical Activity Score of at least 3, a NOSPECS grade of at least 4, and a duration under 3 months were present in ophthalmopathy patients. Any patient with an uncontrolled infection, another autoimmune disease, pregnancy or lactation was excluded. Diagnoses were established on the basis of clinical symptoms, serum thyroxine and TRAb, thyroid ultrasound, and orbital computed tomography. PBMCs were separated from roughly 9.6 ml of fresh peripheral blood using Ficoll-Paque density gradient centrifugation. Trizol reagent was used to extract total RNA, and RNA quality was then checked on an Agilent 2100 Bioanalyzer.

Study-level results and caveats: In validation, the model predicted progression to ophthalmopathy with approximately 71% sensitivity and approximately 78% specificity, a median of 6.5 months before onset. No statistical method was used to set the sample size in advance, and investigators knew the group allocation. Most expanded thyroid clonotypes (frequency above 0.001) were also detected in blood, a finding suggesting that blood repertoires may reflect thyroid immune responses. In cross-validation, a model built on a 13 V-J signature told ophthalmopathy apart from stable hyperthyroidism with approximately 90% sensitivity and about 81% specificity, and in testing the same model reached 80%/75%.

This receptor was obtained from a woman aged 70-85 years with Graves' ophthalmopathy. Recombination joined TRBV20-1 with TRBJ2-3; too little of a D gene remains to name it. Sequencing used blood. The bases are TGCAGTGCTAGAGATGGTCCAGATACGCAGTATTTT. This translates into CSARDGPDTQYF.